Below, one TCR beta chain is given with its context. Antigen specificity is unknown. Profiling relied on immunoSEQ multiplex PCR, and the TCRdb table lists in-frame clones only, not all of them. The table includes 78,000 or so clones, around 81% detected once. These data are taken from a study of vaccination effects on CD4 cells after COVID-19. In the study overall: Two doses of BNT162b2 or mRNA-1273 vaccine were administered to participants.

Before sequencing took place, the ViraFEST assay used viral peptide pools to expand antigen-specific CD4+ T cells. The culture ran for less than 12 days, and then CD4+ T cells were isolated. Absence of prior SARS-CoV-2 infection characterized the vaccine recipients, who showed negative nucleocapsid antibodies. CDR1 and CDR2 (germline): GTSNPN, SVGIG (reference sequence). The V and J ends lost 0 bases and 3 bases respectively, with 11 bases between them. The CDR3 length is 14 residues. Broader study findings: Healthy vaccinees' vaccine-induced clones included only 1 of 255 cross-reacting with common cold coronaviruses.

The rearrangement uses TRBV30 and TRBJ1-1; D remains ambiguous. The sequence was collected from a human donor who received a COVID-19 vaccine. The sequenced sample was CD4+ T cells from PBMCs cultured with SARS-CoV-2 spike peptides, obtained before COVID-19 vaccination. CDR3 residues: CAWSVSRRDTEAFF. DNA for the CDR3: TGTGCCTGGAGTGTAAGCAGGAGGGACACTGAAGCTTTCTTT.